This T cell receptor (beta chain) was documented in a study of blood T cell repertoires in COVID-19. Per the study methods: Amplifying reference gene primers gave estimates of nucleated cell counts. Method: immunoSEQ multiplex PCR; TCRdb's copy keeps in-frame clones and lacks some. V, J and clone size are those of that table, while D and trimming were read from the DNA. This table has about 210,000 clones, around 80% appearing once. Germline CDR1 is SGHTA and CDR2 is FQGTGA. V was pared by 0 bases and J by 8 bases, with 13 bases of the junction left unmatched. The CDR3 is made up of 18 amino acids. Material for sequencing was peripheral blood. The sequence derives from a human donor in a cohort sampled during active COVID-19. This chain uses TRBV7-3 with TRBJ2-1; 10 bases agree with TRBD2. CDR3 sequence reads: CASSLTGPTSGDSDEQFF. CDR3 DNA sequence: TGTGCCAGCAGCTTAACGGGGCCTACTAGCGGGGATTCGGATGAGCAGTTCTTC. The whole variable domain, filled in from reference TRBV7-3 and TRBJ2-1, reads GAGVSQTPSNKVTEKGKYVELRCDPISGHTALYWYRQSLGQGPEFLIYFQGTGAADDSGLPNDRFFAVRPEGSVSTLKIQRTERGDSAVYLCASSLTGPTSGDSDEQFFGPGTRLTVL.